This T cell receptor beta chain stems from a study of human T cells and chemical hapten exposure. The study's findings and limits: Significantly more large CDR3 similarity clusters were formed by expanded TCRs than by controls. It should be noted that donors had alopecia, so their immune response may differ from healthy people's.

Time point noted: patch test 1, 2 weeks after DPC sensitization. Specified treatment: therapeutic diphenylcyclopropenone sensitization with weekly scalp DPC. The CDR3 length is 13 residues. Unmatched junction bases numbered 1, after V lost 3 bases and J lost 1 base. Germline assignment: CDR1 DFQATT and CDR2 SNEGSKA (reference sequence). For the library, individual cDNA molecules each received unique molecular identifiers. TCRdb re-called the RACE reads with MiXCR, one entry per CDR3 protein. The sample lists about 360,000 distinct CDR3 sequences; more than 4.5% were seen once. This clonotype was picked up many times. The antigen is not known.

The chain combines TRBV20-1 with TRBJ1-1, with 8 positions matching TRBD1. The TCR sequence derives from a woman aged 50 to 65 with alopecia areata. Some clones in this sample may be carry-over from other donors' samples. Sequencing was performed on whole blood, taken in connection with sensitization to the hapten diphenylcyclopropenone (DPC). In nucleotides, the CDR3 is TGCAGTGCTAGGACAGGGGCGAACACTGAAGCTTTCTTT. As protein: CSARTGANTEAFF.